One sample yielded the 30 T cell receptor beta chains listed below, sequenced in a study of blood T cell repertoires in COVID-19. TCRdb keeps only in-frame clones here, not all; method: immunoSEQ multiplex PCR. The data hold over 200,000 clones, with about 85% observed a single time. The sample consisted of peripheral blood. The receptors derive from a woman older than 75 with active or convalescent COVID-19.

This chain joins TRBV5-1 and TRBJ2-2; 8 positions agree with TRBD1. Germline-derived CDR1 and CDR2 are SGHRS and YFSETQ. The J segment lost 6 bases and the V segment lost 3 bases, leaving 4 bases of the junction unmatched. The CDR3 length is 14 residues. DNA of the CDR3: TGCGCCAGCAGCTACCAGGGGGCGGCCGGGGAGCTGTTTTTT. Translating it yields CASSYQGAAGELFF.

The chain employs TRBV29-1 and TRBJ1-5, with 8 bases that match TRBD1. The CDR3 contains 17 residues. Germline CDR1 SQVTM, CDR2 ANQGSEA. V was pared by 2 bases and J by 6 bases, with 15 bases of the junction left unmatched. CDR3 sequence: CSVENPGQVKGCQPQHF. The CDR3 DNA reads TGCAGCGTTGAAAACCCGGGACAGGTGAAGGGTTGTCAGCCCCAGCATTTT. The variable domain in full, with the rest retrieved from reference TRBV29-1 and TRBJ1-5, is SAVISQKPSRDICQRGTSLTIQCQVDSQVTMMFWYRQQPGQSLTLIATANQGSEATYESGFVIDKFPISRPNLTFSTLTVSNMSPEDSSIYLCSVENPGQVKGCQPQHFGDGTRLSIL.

In its sample, this clone was seen once. This chain uses TRBV29-1 with TRBJ1-1, with 7 bases identical to TRBD1. CDR3 length: 13 residues. V gave up 7 bases and J gave up 3 bases; unmatched junction bases: 8. Germline values: CDR1 SQVTM, CDR2 ANQGSEA. The CDR3 region has the DNA TGCAGCGCCGAGCAGGGACAGTACACTGAAGCTTTCTTT. Protein product: CSAEQGQYTEAFF.

The chain couples TRBV15 to TRBJ1-1, with 7 positions matching TRBD1. Germline CDR1 reads LNHNV; CDR2 reads YYDKDF (reference sequence). V shed 5 bases, J shed 4 bases, and the junction held 4 bases outside the gene matches. The CDR3 is 13 residues long. The CDR3 DNA follows: TGTGCCACCAGCGGACACAGGGGCACTGAAGCTTTCTTT. Encoded protein: CATSGHRGTEAFF.

This sequence joins TRBV4-1 and TRBJ1-3; 9 positions match TRBD1. Germline trimming cut 4 bases from V and 2 bases from J; bases unmatched to any gene: 6. This CDR3 has 16 amino acids. Germline V gene sequence: CDR1 MGHRA, CDR2 YSYEKL. The CDR3 here is CASSPGRDRAGNTIYF. CDR3 in DNA: TGCGCCAGCAGCCCAGGCCGGGACAGGGCTGGAAACACCATATATTTT.

The chain uses TRBV19 and TRBJ2-2, with 7 bases matching TRBD2. This CDR3 is built from 14 residues. CDR1 and CDR2 from the germline V gene are LNHDA and SQIVND (reference sequence). V shed 3 bases and J 4 bases; nucleotides not matched to a gene: 2. This CDR3 is CASSIRGGTGELFF. The DNA of the CDR3 is TGTGCCAGTAGTATCCGCGGGGGCACCGGGGAGCTGTTTTTT.

This clone came up once. The CDR3, as DNA: TGTGCCAGCAGTTCCGGGGAGTACACTGAAGCTTTCTTT. Translated, it gives CASSSGEYTEAFF. The genes are TRBV12-3 or TRBV12-4 and TRBJ1-1, with unresolved D. The CDR3 has 13 residues. V was clipped by 4 bases and J by 3 bases, with 9 bases between them.

The V call is TRBV6-1, the J call TRBJ1-3; D gene unclear. The CDR3 loop spans 19 amino acids. The V gene's germline CDR1 is MNHNS and CDR2 SASEGT. V lost 1 base to trimming and J lost 2 bases, with 21 bases between them. In DNA form, the CDR3 reads TGTGCCAGCAGTGAAGTGGCACGAGGGAAGGTTGCGCCTGGAAACACCATATATTTT. It codes for CASSEVARGKVAPGNTIYF.

This chain uses TRBV11-3 with TRBJ2-3; 8 positions match TRBD2. Germline-derived CDR1 and CDR2 are SGHNT and YENEEA. This CDR3 has 16 amino acids. V dropped 3 bases and J dropped 6; count of bases not matched to a gene: 11. CDR3 sequence: CASSFRSGGAKDTQYF. DNA of the CDR3: TGTGCCAGCAGCTTTCGAAGCGGGGGAGCGAAGGATACGCAGTATTTT.

V is TRBV29-1 and J is TRBJ2-2, with D tentatively TRBD1 (6 bases). The V end was cut by 7 bases, the J end by 2 bases, with 14 bases between. Germline assignment: CDR1 SQVTM and CDR2 ANQGSEA. The CDR3 has 14 residues. The CDR3 region has the DNA TGCAGCGCCTCCGGGACAAAAAACACCGGGGAGCTGTTTTTT. Translating gives CSASGTKNTGELFF.

V and J are TRBV28 and TRBJ1-5; 8 bases align to TRBD1. The CDR3 is 18 residues long. The germline CDR1 and CDR2 sequences are MDHEN and SYDVKM. V dropped 1 base and J dropped 10; count of bases not matched to a gene: 18. The CDR3 DNA is TGTGCCAGCAGTTTATCCGGTGGGACAGGAGCCTCTCTTAAACCCCAGCATTTT. It codes for CASSLSGGTGASLKPQHF. The full variable domain, completed using reference TRBV28 and TRBJ1-5, is DVKVTQSSRYLVKRTGEKVFLECVQDMDHENMFWYRQDPGLGLRLIYFSYDVKMKEKGDIPEGYSVSREKKERFSLILESASTNQTSMYLCASSLSGGTGASLKPQHFGDGTRLSIL.

The chain uses TRBV15 and TRBJ2-1; TRBD1 matches 12 bases. Germline loops: CDR1 LNHNV, CDR2 YYDKDF (reference sequence). The J segment lost 7 bases and the V segment lost 0 bases, leaving 4 bases of the junction unmatched. The CDR3 length is 16 residues. CDR3 sequence (DNA): TGTGCCACCAGCAGAGATCTGGGACAGGGGGCGAATGAGCAGTTCTTC. Amino acid sequence: CATSRDLGQGANEQFF.

Notes on this clone: Other nucleotide sequences from this sample produce the same CDR3. The chain joins TRBV5-1 to TRBJ2-7, with 8 nucleotides matching TRBD1. Germline V gene data show CDR1 as SGHRS and CDR2 as YFSETQ. V was pared by 4 bases and J by 3 bases, with 3 bases of the junction left unmatched. The CDR3 has 13 amino acids. Here the CDR3 DNA reads TGCGCCAGCAGCCTCGGGACAGGCTACGAGCAGTACTTC. This encodes CASSLGTGYEQYF.

The chain combines TRBV2 with TRBJ1-1; unclear D gene. Germline V CDR1 and CDR2: SNHLY, FYNNEI. V lost 8 bases and J 5 bases, leaving 15 bases between the germline ends. The CDR3 length is 13 residues. As DNA, the CDR3 is TGTGCCAGCCGCGGGAGCCCGGGGACTGAAGCTTTCTTT. Protein sequence: CASRGSPGTEAFF.

This clone came up a few times. The chain is built from TRBV5-6 and TRBJ2-5; 8 positions match TRBD1. This CDR3 spans 14 amino acids. Germline CDR1 SGHDT, CDR2 YYEEEE. V gave up 5 bases and J gave up 5 bases; unmatched junction bases: 8. CDR3 sequence: CASSLTGAGETQYF. In DNA, the CDR3 is TGTGCCAGCAGTCTGACAGGGGCCGGGGAGACCCAGTACTTC.

This clone came up once. CDR3 sequence: CASRRTGQVSVAFF. The DNA for the CDR3 is TGTGCCAGCAGGAGAACAGGACAGGTTTCGGTAGCTTTCTTT. The chain carries TRBV6-5 and TRBJ1-1, with 7 bases that match TRBD1. Germline trimming cut 6 bases from V and 10 bases from J; bases unmatched to any gene: 14. The CDR3 consists of 14 residues. Germline V gene lookup returns CDR1 MNHEY and CDR2 SVGAGI.

The gene calls are TRBV9 and TRBJ2-3; D is possibly TRBD2 (6 bases). CDR1 and CDR2 (germline): SGDLS, YYNGEE. V lost 0 bases, J lost 0 bases, and 8 bases lay in between. This CDR3 is built from 15 residues. The CDR3: CASSVVAESTDTQYF. DNA for the CDR3: TGTGCCAGCAGCGTAGTAGCGGAAAGCACAGATACGCAGTATTTT.

The table lists this clone with many counts. The same CDR3 arises from other DNA sequences in this sample as well. The V gene is TRBV7-9, the J gene TRBJ1-2; TRBD1 agrees at 8 bases. The V segment lost 5 bases and the J segment 3 bases; nucleotides outside the gene matches: 5. This CDR3 is 14 amino acids long. In germline, CDR1 is SEHNR, CDR2 FQNEAQ (reference sequence). The CDR3 sequence is CASSLNRGDYGYTF. CDR3 in DNA: TGTGCCAGCAGCCTAAACAGGGGGGACTATGGCTACACCTTC.

The chain couples TRBV15 to TRBJ2-7, with unresolved D. CDR3 size: 14 residues. Germline V gene lookup returns CDR1 LNHNV and CDR2 YYDKDF (reference sequence). V lost 0 bases, J lost 3 bases, and 9 bases lay in between. CDR3: CATSRDPYSYEQYF. Here the CDR3 DNA reads TGTGCCACCAGCAGAGATCCATATAGCTACGAGCAGTACTTC.

The table lists this clone with a few counts. This rearrangement joins TRBV7-2 to TRBJ2-3, with TRBD2 matching over 12 bases. V lost 0 bases and J lost 2; bases outside the gene matches: 3. Germline-derived CDR1 and CDR2 are SGHTA and FQGNSA. The CDR3 spans 17 residues. CDR3 bases: TGTGCCAGCAGCTTAGCAGGACTAGCGGGGACCACAGATACGCAGTATTTT. Protein sequence: CASSLAGLAGTTDTQYF.

This chain uses TRBV6-5 with TRBJ1-5; D is possibly TRBD1 (5 bases). The CDR3 is 14 residues long. Germline CDR1 is MNHEY and CDR2 is SVGAGI. V was clipped by 7 bases and J by 5 bases, with 15 bases between them. This chain's CDR3 is CASKEGTLDQPQHF. DNA of the CDR3: TGTGCCAGCAAGGAGGGGACTCTGGATCAGCCCCAGCATTTT.

This chain uses TRBV7-9 with TRBJ1-2, with no clear D. Germline CDR1 SEHNR, CDR2 FQNEAQ (reference sequence). This CDR3 spans 14 amino acids. The V gene lost 5 bases and the J gene lost 7 bases, with 17 bases spanning the gap. The CDR3 loop is CASSTNPKSGGYTF. The DNA of the CDR3 is TGTGCCAGCAGCACGAATCCGAAATCGGGTGGCTACACCTTC. Together with reference TRBV7-9 and TRBJ1-2, the CDR3 gives the full variable domain: DTGVSQNPRHKITKRGQNVTFRCDPISEHNRLYWYRQTLGQGPEFLTYFQNEAQLEKSRLLSDRFSAERPKGSFSTLEIQRTEQGDSAMYLCASSTNPKSGGYTFGSGTRLTVV.

The J gene is TRBJ2-7, the V gene TRBV6-6, with D possibly TRBD1 on 5 matching bases. This CDR3 contains 17 residues. The V gene's germline CDR1 is MNHNY and CDR2 SVGAGI (reference sequence). Trimming cost V 5 bases and J 1 base, with 21 bases left between them. The CDR3 is CASSPLAGMAGSYEQYF. The CDR3 nucleotides are TGTGCCAGCAGTCCCCTCGCAGGGATGGCCGGGTCCTACGAGCAGTACTTC.

This clone was detected only once. The CDR3 here is CASSLSFEGLKNIQYF. As DNA, the CDR3 is TGTGCCAGCAGTTTGAGCTTTGAGGGCCTTAAAAACATTCAGTACTTC. V and J are TRBV6-5 and TRBJ2-4, with D possibly being TRBD2 (5 bases). Trimming left V 4 bases short and J 4 bases short, with 17 bases between. The CDR3 has 16 amino acids. From germline, CDR1 is MNHEY and CDR2 SVGAGI.

This clone has only one observation. V usage is TRBV6-5 and J usage is TRBJ1-6; 9 bases match TRBD1. CDR1 MNHEY and CDR2 SVGAGI come from the germline V gene. With 0 bases clipped from V and 7 bases from J, the junction kept 1 base outside the gene matches. The CDR3 contains 15 residues. The DNA of the CDR3 is TGTGCCAGCAGTTACTCTGGACAGGGGAATTCACCCCTCCACTTT. Its protein product is CASSYSGQGNSPLHF.

Here the CDR3 reads CASRNSGGGEQYF. The CDR3 DNA reads TGTGCCAGCAGGAACTCAGGGGGCGGCGAGCAGTACTTC. J is TRBJ2-7 and V is TRBV11-3; TRBD1 matches 8 bases. Germline-derived CDR1 and CDR2 are SGHNT and YENEEA. V lost 6 bases and J lost 6; bases outside the gene matches: 7. CDR3 length equals 13 residues.

In its sample, this clone was seen once. The chain joins TRBV11-2 to TRBJ1-4; 9 bases map to TRBD1. The CDR3 extends over 16 amino acids. Trimming took 0 bases from V and 6 from J; bases not matched to a gene: 5. Germline assignment: CDR1 SGHAT and CDR2 FQNNGV. CDR3 nucleotide sequence: TGTGCCAGCAGCTTAGATACAGGGGGCGGACATGAAAAACTGTTTTTT. Protein sequence: CASSLDTGGGHEKLFF.

V gene TRBV9 combines with J gene TRBJ1-1; tentative D call: TRBD1 (5 bases). Trimming cost V 4 bases and J 3 bases, with 13 bases left between them. CDR3 length equals 14 residues. Germline lookup yields CDR1 SGDLS and CDR2 YYNGEE. CDR3 sequence reads: CASSPNRGYTEAFF. CDR3 DNA sequence: TGTGCCAGCAGCCCCAATCGGGGGTACACTGAAGCTTTCTTT.

The V gene is TRBV5-1, the J gene TRBJ1-2, with D maybe TRBD1 (5 bases). The CDR3 covers 15 residues. V lost 0 bases and J 7 bases, leaving 16 bases between the germline ends. Germline assignment: CDR1 SGHRS and CDR2 YFSETQ. CDR3 sequence reads: CASSLEASGVGGYTF. The CDR3 coding sequence is TGCGCCAGCAGCTTGGAGGCATCGGGGGTTGGTGGCTACACCTTC.

The J gene is TRBJ1-1, the V gene TRBV20-1; D may be TRBD1 (5 bases). The V gene lost 5 bases and the J gene lost 7 bases, with 11 bases spanning the gap. This CDR3 region has 11 residues. Germline CDR1 reads DFQATT; CDR2 reads SNEGSKA (reference sequence). The CDR3 DNA is TGCAGTGCTCTCAGACAGATTGAAGCTTTCTTT. This sequence encodes CSALRQIEAFF.